A single sample gave rise to the 25 T cell receptor beta chains below, sequenced in a study of blood T cells in healthy people across ages. Next came a second PCR, run for about 7 to 12 cycles, which used a sample-barcoded 5' primer along with a J-beta primer mix. TCRdb reprocessed the 5' RACE reads via MiXCR and lists one record per CDR3 protein. The sample consists of roughly 700,000 distinct CDR3 sequences, about 30% of them appearing once. Sequenced sample: blood. Receptors were obtained from a woman at least 80 years old in good health.

This clonotype has only a few counts. The rearrangement uses TRBV29-1 and TRBJ2-4, with 7 bases fitting TRBD1. V lost 3 bases to trimming and J lost 5 bases; unmatched junction nucleotides: 7. The CDR3 runs to 14 residues. Germline V gene sequence: CDR1 SQVTM, CDR2 ANQGSEA. Here the CDR3 reads CSVEDRYRENIQYF. The CDR3 region has the DNA TGCAGCGTTGAGGACAGGTATCGGGAAAACATTCAGTACTTC.

This clonotype was picked up a small number of times. The genes are TRBV10-3 and TRBJ2-7; 7 positions agree with TRBD2. The CDR3 length is 15 residues. Unmatched junction bases numbered 8, after V lost 3 bases and J lost 3 bases. Germline V gives CDR1 ENHRY, CDR2 SYGVKD. In DNA, the CDR3 is TGTGCCATCAGTGATCTAGTTAGCGGGTACTACGAGCAGTACTTC. It yields the protein CAISDLVSGYYEQYF.

The J gene is TRBJ1-4, the V gene TRBV7-9, with TRBD1 matching 7 bases. Germline V lookup: CDR1 SEHNR, CDR2 FQNEAQ (reference sequence). This CDR3 is built from 15 residues. The ends lost 5 bases at V and 5 bases at J; junction bases unmatched: 8. The chain's CDR3 is CASSGTGTVNEKLFF. CDR3 sequence (DNA): TGTGCCAGCAGCGGGACCGGGACAGTAAATGAAAAACTGTTTTTT.

The chain links TRBV7-2 to TRBJ2-3; D is ambiguous. The CDR3 runs to 11 residues. Deletions cut 7 bases from V and 8 bases from J, with 10 bases between. Germline assignment: CDR1 SGHTA and CDR2 FQGNSA. In nucleotides, the CDR3 is TGTGCCAGCATCCTGGCTGGTACGCAGTATTTT. Residues: CASILAGTQYF.

This clonotype was observed at least ten times. The chain is built from TRBV20-1 and TRBJ2-7; D may be TRBD2 (5 bases). The CDR3 loop spans 14 amino acids. V gave up 3 bases and J gave up 6 bases, with 18 bases separating them. Germline CDR1 and CDR2: DFQATT and SNEGSKA (reference sequence). Written as DNA, the CDR3 is TGCAGTGCTAGGGCTAACCACCTTCGGGGCGAGCAGTACTTC. Protein: CSARANHLRGEQYF.

For this clonotype: Sequence at one end of the junction differs from germline and may be a read error. The rearrangement uses TRBV29-1 and TRBJ2-1; 10 bases align to TRBD1. Germline-derived CDR1 and CDR2 are SQVTM and ANQGSEA. The CDR3 spans 14 residues. The chain's CDR3 is CGVARTGGYSEQFF. For the CDR3, the DNA is TGCGGCGTTGCGCGGACAGGGGGGTACAGTGAGCAGTTCTTC.

About this clonotype: This may be a read error, as it is one base from a much larger clone. This chain joins TRBV15 and TRBJ1-5; TRBD1 matches 8 bases. This CDR3 spans 16 amino acids. CDR1 and CDR2 (germline): LNHNV, YYDKDF (reference sequence). The CDR3 here is CATSSDQGARTQPRHF. CDR3 sequence (DNA): TGTGCCACCAGCAGCGACCAGGGGGCGAGGACTCAGCCCCGGCATTTT.

A word on this clonotype: One junction end does not reproduce the germline sequence, and a read error may be involved. This chain joins TRBV5-6 and TRBJ2-7; no clear D. Germline CDR1 and CDR2: SGHDT and YYEEEE. CDR3 length: 13 residues. The CDR3 spells CVSSRGLSYEQYF. As DNA, the CDR3 is TGTGTCAGCAGCAGAGGCCTCTCCTACGAGCAGTACTTC.

This clonotype was picked up many times. The chain links TRBV12-3 or TRBV12-4 to TRBJ2-3; TRBD2 agrees at 9 bases. Losses at the gene ends were 8 bases for V and 2 bases for J; bases not matched to a gene: 8. The CDR3 length is 15 residues. The CDR3 loop is CASAYLAGPTDTQYF. CDR3 nucleotides: TGTGCCAGCGCCTACCTAGCGGGGCCCACAGATACGCAGTATTTT.

This clonotype appeared many times. The chain recombines TRBV20-1 with TRBJ1-5, with 9 bases identical to TRBD1. Losses at the gene ends were 5 bases for V and 4 bases for J; bases not matched to a gene: 3. Germline assignment: CDR1 DFQATT and CDR2 SNEGSKA (reference sequence). The CDR3 is 13 amino acids. The CDR3 here is CSAGGQGNQPQHF. The CDR3 nucleotides are TGCAGTGCTGGAGGACAGGGGAATCAGCCCCAGCATTTT.

The sample holds a few counts of this clonotype. This chain uses TRBV27 with TRBJ2-3; 8 bases agree with TRBD2. The V and J ends lost 4 bases and 2 bases, in that order; junction bases with no gene match: 2. This CDR3 has 14 amino acids. Germline CDR1 and CDR2: MNHEY and SMNVEV (reference sequence). For the CDR3, the DNA is TGTGCCAGCAGTTCGCGGGGGGCCACAGATACGCAGTATTTT. Its translation is CASSSRGATDTQYF.

There are a few counts of this clonotype. This sequence may be a read error, since a much larger clone differs from it by one base. The chain uses TRBV2 and TRBJ2-1; 11 bases are shared with TRBD1. The J call is uncertain, as TRBJ2-7 better fits the DNA end. The CDR3 has 16 residues. CDR1 and CDR2 (germline): SNHLY, FYNNEI. The DNA of the CDR3 is TGTGCCAGCAGGGGGACAGGGGGTTACTCCTACAATGAGCAGTACTTC. Protein: CASRGTGGYSYNEQYF.

This clonotype was seen repeatedly, ten times or more. The CDR3 nucleotides read TGTGCCAGCCTTCCCTGGAGCTCCTACAATGAGCAGTTCTTC. Amino acids: CASLPWSSYNEQFF. V gene TRBV7-2 combines with J gene TRBJ2-1; no clear D gene. The CDR3 extends over 14 amino acids. V shed 8 bases and J shed 0 bases, with 11 bases lying between them. Germline V lookup: CDR1 SGHTA, CDR2 FQGNSA.

This clonotype has more than one count but fewer than ten. A much larger clone is a single base away; this may be a read error. The V call is TRBV4-1, the J call TRBJ1-2, with 7 nucleotides matching TRBD1. V was clipped by 3 bases and J by 7 bases; unmatched bases: 11. CDR1 is MGHRA and CDR2 is YSYEKL in the germline V gene. The CDR3 contains 15 residues. The chain's CDR3 is CASSQETEGGGGYTF. In DNA form, the CDR3 reads TGCGCCAGCAGCCAGGAGACAGAAGGGGGCGGTGGCTACACCTTC.

This chain joins TRBV20-1 and TRBJ2-3, with a possible D match to TRBD2 (6 bases). Per germline, CDR1 DFQATT and CDR2 SNEGSKA (reference sequence). CDR3 length: 14 residues. The V end lost 1 base, the J end lost 1 base, and 9 bases lay between the germline ends. The CDR3 is CSARVGGRTDTQYF. As DNA, the CDR3 is TGCAGTGCTAGAGTGGGGGGACGCACAGATACGCAGTATTTT.

This clonotype was detected many times. The gene calls are TRBV15 and TRBJ2-7; D is perhaps TRBD1 (6 bases). Between the trimmed V and J ends, which lost 5 bases and 3 bases, there was a span of 14 bases. CDR3 length equals 14 residues. Germline CDR1 and CDR2: LNHNV and YYDKDF (reference sequence). The DNA for the CDR3 is TGTGCCACCAGCCTTGAACAGGGAAACTACGAGCAGTACTTC. It encodes CATSLEQGNYEQYF.

The V call is TRBV7-2, the J call TRBJ2-7, with 9 bases identical to TRBD1. TRBJ2-5 matches the DNA end more closely, so the J call is doubtful. The germline V gene encodes CDR1 SGHTA and CDR2 FQGNSA. This CDR3 comprises 14 residues. The DNA of the CDR3 is TGTGCCAGCAGCTACAGGGGGCCGGGGGAGACCCAGTACTTC. Amino acids: CASSYRGPGETQYF.

The chain has TRBV7-6 and TRBJ2-7, with D perhaps matching TRBD2 (6 bases). Matching the DNA end better, TRBJ2-5 makes the J call doubtful. The CDR3 loop spans 16 amino acids. Germline-derived CDR1 and CDR2 are SGHVS and FNYEAQ. The CDR3 spells CASSPNRPGLLETQYF. In DNA, the CDR3 is TGTGCCAGCAGCCCAAATCGCCCGGGACTCCTTGAGACCCAGTACTTC.

A word on this clonotype: In this CDR3 the conserved last residue, phenylalanine or tryptophan, is missing, so a read error is likely. The chain links TRBV7-6 to TRBJ2-4; a weak D match, TRBD1 (5 bases). The J call may be in error: the DNA end matches TRBJ2-7 better. The germline gives CDR1 SGHVS, CDR2 FNYEAQ. CDR3 length: 15 amino acids. DNA of the CDR3: TGTGCCAGCAGCTTAGAGGACAAGGGTAGCTACGAGCAGTACTGC. Protein product: CASSLEDKGSYEQYC.

This clonotype was counted at least ten times. In DNA form, the CDR3 reads TGTGCCAGCAGCATTGGACTAGCAGGAGAGACCCAGTACTTC. This gives the protein CASSIGLAGETQYF. The chain employs TRBV7-7 and TRBJ2-5; 8 bases line up with TRBD2. Germline V gene sequence: CDR1 SSHAT, CDR2 FNYEAQ (reference sequence). V trimming: 5 bases; J trimming: 4 bases; junction bases outside the gene matches: 6. The CDR3 length is 14 residues.

This clonotype was seen repeatedly, ten times or more. J is TRBJ2-3 and V is TRBV20-1; D remains unclear. Germline V gene sequence: CDR1 DFQATT, CDR2 SNEGSKA (reference sequence). V was trimmed by 3 bases and J by 6 bases, leaving 7 bases between them. The CDR3 sequence is 11 residues long. The CDR3 sequence: CSASLSDTQYF. The CDR3 DNA sequence: TGCAGTGCTAGTCTGTCCGATACGCAGTATTTT.

This clonotype was observed many times. The J gene is TRBJ2-7, the V gene TRBV20-1; D may be TRBD1 (5 bases). The V gene lost 8 bases and the J gene lost 2 bases, with 10 bases spanning the gap. This CDR3 comprises 11 residues. CDR1 DFQATT and CDR2 SNEGSKA come from the germline V gene (reference sequence). CDR3 in DNA: TGCAGTCTTCAGGGTCCCTACGAGCAGTACTTC. It is translated as CSLQGPYEQYF.

This chain uses TRBV30 with TRBJ1-5; D is unresolved. CDR3 length equals 15 residues. Germline assignment: CDR1 GTSNPN and CDR2 SVGIG (reference sequence). V lost 2 bases, J lost 3 bases, and 14 bases lay in between. The CDR3: CAWSRAGSFNQPQHF. CDR3 DNA sequence: TGTGCCTGGAGTAGGGCTGGGTCTTTCAATCAGCCCCAGCATTTT.

The rearrangement uses TRBV20-1 and TRBJ2-2; TRBD1 matches 11 bases. The germline V gene encodes CDR1 DFQATT and CDR2 SNEGSKA (reference sequence). The ends lost 8 bases at V and 5 bases at J; junction bases unmatched: 13. This CDR3 contains 16 residues. CDR3 nucleotides: TGCAGTTGGAGGACAGGGGGCCAGGTGTGGACCGGGGAGCTGTTTTTT. Its translation: CSWRTGGQVWTGELFF.

Of note for this clonotype: With a much larger clone just one base away, this may be a read error. The rearrangement joins TRBV15 to TRBJ2-7; D may be TRBD2 (5 bases). Germline lookup yields CDR1 LNHNV and CDR2 YYDKDF (reference sequence). The CDR3 length is 15 residues. CDR3 amino acids: CATSRDLTDSYGQYF. The DNA of the CDR3 is TGTGCCACCAGCAGAGATTTGACGGACTCCTACGGGCAGTACTTC.